Listed here are 2 T cell receptor beta chains from one sample, sequenced in a study of liver allograft versus peripheral blood T cells. Study information: The authors compared T cell receptor repertoires in transplanted livers with those in the peripheral blood of recipients.

TCRdb used MiXCR to reprocess the reads, holding one entry per CDR3 protein. The table has 1,500 to 2,000 distinct CDR3 sequences, 16% seen once; the top ten hold 7.5% to 10%. The origin of the receptors is a human patient who had a liver transplant. A share of the T cells may be of graft donor origin.

J is TRBJ2-1 and V is TRBV3-1, with 10 bases lining up with TRBD2. This CDR3 spans 13 amino acids. Unmatched junction bases numbered 8, after V lost 4 bases and J lost 14 bases. From germline, CDR1 is LGHDT and CDR2 YNNKEL (reference sequence). CDR3: CASSRAFGTSEFF. The CDR3 DNA reads TGTGCCAGCAGCCGGGCGTTCGGGACTAGCGAGTTCTTC.

This clonotype was counted between two and nine times. The chain has TRBV28 and TRBJ2-5, with 14 bases that match TRBD2. The V and J ends lost 6 bases and 7 bases, in that order; junction bases with no gene match: 10. The CDR3 spans 16 residues. Germline CDR1 and CDR2: MDHEN and SYDVKM. The CDR3 region is CASSPGLAGVGGTQYF. In DNA form, the CDR3 reads TGTGCCAGCAGCCCGGGACTAGCGGGAGTAGGTGGGACCCAGTACTTC.